This T cell receptor (beta chain) was sequenced in a study of T cell repertoires in cytomegalovirus infection. Study-wide background: Recently identified HLA-C-restricted CMV epitopes were used, and well-studied HLA-B-restricted CMV epitopes were used as well. Public TCR beta signatures indicated both CMV infection and matching HLA type.

The CDR3 runs to 15 residues. Trimming left V 4 bases short and J 2 bases short, with 14 bases between. CDR1 is MNHEY, CDR2 SMNVEV, per germline (reference sequence). TCRdb independently ran MiXCR on the reads; one entry per CDR3 protein. The data hold hundreds of thousands of distinct CDR3 sequences, with approximately 29% observed a single time. The table lists this clonotype with a few counts. The antigen is unknown. Whole-study findings and limits: Using cumulative public TCR beta family frequency, the authors identified those who carried CMV together with the relevant HLA. CMV-specific TCR beta clonotypes restricted by HLA-C were the ones dominating the ex vivo response.

This material consisted of cultured CD8+ T cells from PBMCs, taken from culture after CMV antigen stimulation. V gene TRBV27 combines with J gene TRBJ1-2; weak D call: TRBD1 (5 bases). The receptor's source is a human donor in good health (CMV status not recorded). Some clones in this sample may be carry-over from other donors' samples. The chain's CDR3 is CASSYGGGRNYGYTF. As DNA, the CDR3 is TGTGCCAGCAGTTACGGGGGGGGAAGGAACTATGGCTACACCTTC.